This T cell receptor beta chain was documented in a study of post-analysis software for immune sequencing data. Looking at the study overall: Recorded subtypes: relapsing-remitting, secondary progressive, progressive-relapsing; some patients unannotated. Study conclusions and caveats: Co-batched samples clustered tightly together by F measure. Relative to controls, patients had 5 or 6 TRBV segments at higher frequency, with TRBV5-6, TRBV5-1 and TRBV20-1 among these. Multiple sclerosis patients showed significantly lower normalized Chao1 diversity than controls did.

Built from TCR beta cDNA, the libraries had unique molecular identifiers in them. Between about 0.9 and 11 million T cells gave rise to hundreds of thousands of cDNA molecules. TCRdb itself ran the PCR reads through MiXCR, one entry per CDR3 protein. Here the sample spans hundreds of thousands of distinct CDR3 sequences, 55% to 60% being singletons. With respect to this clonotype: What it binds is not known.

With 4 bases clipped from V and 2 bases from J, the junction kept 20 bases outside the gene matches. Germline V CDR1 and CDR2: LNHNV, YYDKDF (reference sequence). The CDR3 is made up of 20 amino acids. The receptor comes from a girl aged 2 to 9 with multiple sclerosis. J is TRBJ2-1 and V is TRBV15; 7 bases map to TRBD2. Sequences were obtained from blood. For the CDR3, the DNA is TGTGCCACCAGCACCGGACCACGCCTCCCCGGGACTAAGCCCTACAATGAGCAGTTCTTC. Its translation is CATSTGPRLPGTKPYNEQFF.